This TCR beta chain was sequenced in a study of blood T cell repertoires in COVID-19. The ends lost 0 bases at V and 7 bases at J; junction bases unmatched: 12. The CDR3 has 16 residues. Per germline, CDR1 MNHEY and CDR2 SVGEGT. The assay was immunoSEQ multiplex PCR, and TCRdb's table has in-frame clones only and misses some. The data contain approximately 200,000 clones, around 90% of them singletons. The clonotype originates from a man aged 25-45 years in a cohort exposed to, infected with or recovered from COVID-19 (not recorded which). The J gene is TRBJ2-7, the V gene TRBV6-2 or TRBV6-3; 7 bases map to TRBD2. The sequencing sample was made of PBMCs or T cells enriched from blood (not recorded which). The CDR3 protein is CASSYSYSGPLMEQYF. The CDR3 DNA sequence: TGTGCCAGCAGTTACTCTTATAGCGGGCCTCTTATGGAGCAGTACTTC.